This TCR beta chain was found in a study of cytomegalovirus exposure and HLA in healthy donors. Study background: The roughly 100 million unique TCR beta sequences, from roughly 180 million T cells, were found by an earlier analysis.

Use of 60 Vbeta and 13 Jbeta primers characterized the PCR. Assay used: immunoSEQ multiplex PCR; TCRdb lists only in-frame clones, some missing. The sample shows 150,000 to 200,000 clones, around 80% of them seen only once. Overall study results and limits: HLA restriction was apparent for most CMV-associated TCR beta chains in a later analysis. TCR beta sequences reportedly predicted most subjects' HLA-A and HLA-B alleles accurately. Later work found that TCR association rates differed between HLA loci; DRB1 had the most and HLA-C the fewest.

Trimming took off 4 bases at V and 3 bases at J, with 11 bases between the two ends. Germline V gene data show CDR1 as SGHDT and CDR2 as YYEEEE. The CDR3 has 13 amino acids. On this clone itself: Antigen: not known.

The specimen sequenced was PBMCs. The chain couples TRBV5-6 to TRBJ2-7; possibly TRBD2 for D (5 bases). This receptor was obtained from a woman aged 25 to 39 in good health and CMV-seropositive. The CDR3 region is CASSRSAYYEQYF. Here the CDR3 DNA reads TGTGCCAGCAGCCGTAGCGCCTACTACGAGCAGTACTTC.